The present TCR beta chain was sequenced within a study of beta chain features in type 1 diabetes. The study, taken as a whole, reports: A closer apparent resemblance between naive, central memory and Treg TCRB repertoires was seen in patients than in healthy donors. Moderate but significant shortening of TCRB CDR3s was recorded in all four CD4+ subsets from Type 1 diabetes patients.

The length of the CDR3 is 12 residues. Trimming took 4 bases from V and 0 from J, leaving 7 bases between them. From germline, CDR1 is SQVTM and CDR2 ANQGSEA. A few counts support this clone. The antigen is not known. As every portion of the isolated RNA was reverse transcribed, the sequencing read expressed TCRB transcripts. The average read count of naive, central memory and regulatory T cell samples was approximately 3.5 million. Here immunoSEQ multiplex PCR was the method, and the copy in TCRdb shows in-frame clones only, minus some. The repertoire holds about 370,000 clones, with roughly 9.8% as singletons.

The TCR sequence derives from a man aged 25-45 years with type 1 diabetes. The chain has TRBV29-1 and TRBJ2-7, with D perhaps matching TRBD1 (5 bases). The specimen was central memory CD4+ T cells from blood. CDR3 in amino acids: CSVADSSYEQYF. The CDR3 DNA reads as TGCAGCGTTGCTGACAGCTCCTACGAGCAGTACTTC.